The sequence of this TCR beta chain was determined in a study of T-cell reconstitution after alpha-beta-depleted transplantation in children. General study findings and limits: Several hundred graft clones that had expanded were reportedly the source of alpha-beta T cells about two months after transplant.

This clonotype turned up a few times. Its antigen is not identified. This CDR3 region has 13 residues. The V segment lost 7 bases and the J segment 4 bases; nucleotides outside the gene matches: 6. Germline V gene data show CDR1 as MNHEY and CDR2 as SVGEGT. Unique molecular identifiers were used in preparing the TCRbeta library. In TCRdb, the PCR reads were re-called with MiXCR into one record per CDR3 protein. The data hold under 50,000 distinct CDR3 sequences, with 9.2% observed a single time. The source is a male patient under 10 years old who had a stem cell transplant for chronic granulomatous disease, so the T cells may come from the graft donor. The rearrangement joins TRBV6-2 or TRBV6-3 to TRBJ2-7, with 8 bases lining up with TRBD2. The sample consisted of PBMCs, mostly from graft donor cells, taken 60 days after TCRalphabeta/CD19-depleted stem cell transplant. The CDR3 region has the DNA TGTGCCAGCACAGCGGGGGACACATACGAGCAGTACTTC. As protein: CASTAGDTYEQYF.